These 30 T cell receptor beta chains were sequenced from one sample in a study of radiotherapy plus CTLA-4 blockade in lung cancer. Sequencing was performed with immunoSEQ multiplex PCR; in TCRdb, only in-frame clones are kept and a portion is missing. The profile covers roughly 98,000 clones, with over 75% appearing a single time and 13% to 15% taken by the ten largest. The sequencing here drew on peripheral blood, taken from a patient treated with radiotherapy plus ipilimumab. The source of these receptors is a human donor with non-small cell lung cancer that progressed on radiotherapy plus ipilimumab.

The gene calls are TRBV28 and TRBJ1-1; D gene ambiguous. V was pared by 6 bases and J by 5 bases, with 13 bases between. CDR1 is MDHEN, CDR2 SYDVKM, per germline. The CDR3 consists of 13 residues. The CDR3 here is CASSWTPRTEAFF. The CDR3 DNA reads TGTGCCAGCAGCTGGACCCCACGGACTGAAGCTTTCTTT. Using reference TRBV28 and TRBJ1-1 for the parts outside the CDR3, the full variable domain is DVKVTQSSRYLVKRTGEKVFLECVQDMDHENMFWYRQDPGLGLRLIYFSYDVKMKEKGDIPEGYSVSREKKERFSLILESASTNQTSMYLCASSWTPRTEAFFGQGTRLTVV.

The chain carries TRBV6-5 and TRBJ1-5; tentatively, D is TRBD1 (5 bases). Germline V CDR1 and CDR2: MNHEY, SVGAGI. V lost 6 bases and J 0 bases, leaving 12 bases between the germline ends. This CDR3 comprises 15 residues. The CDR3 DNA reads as TGTGCCAGCAGGCGTGGGGGGGATAGCAATCAGCCCCAGCATTTT. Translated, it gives CASRRGGDSNQPQHF.

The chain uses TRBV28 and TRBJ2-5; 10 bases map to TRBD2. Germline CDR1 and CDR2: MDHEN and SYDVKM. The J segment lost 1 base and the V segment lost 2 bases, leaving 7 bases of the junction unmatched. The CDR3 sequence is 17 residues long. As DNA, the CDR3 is TGTGCCAGCAGTTTACTTTATAGCGGGGGGCTCCAAGAGACCCAGTACTTC. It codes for CASSLLYSGGLQETQYF.

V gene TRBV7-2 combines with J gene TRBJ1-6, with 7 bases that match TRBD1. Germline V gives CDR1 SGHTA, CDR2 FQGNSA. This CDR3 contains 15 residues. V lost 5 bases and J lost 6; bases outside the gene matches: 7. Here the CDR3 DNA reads TGTGCCAGCAGCACACCGGGACAGCTTAATTCACCCCTCCACTTT. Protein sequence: CASSTPGQLNSPLHF.

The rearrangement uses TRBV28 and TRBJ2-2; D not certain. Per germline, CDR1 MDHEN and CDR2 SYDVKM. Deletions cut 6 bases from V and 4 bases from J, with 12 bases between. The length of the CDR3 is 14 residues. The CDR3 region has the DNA TGTGCCAGCAGCCAGGTCGGAACCACCGGGGAGCTGTTTTTT. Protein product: CASSQVGTTGELFF.

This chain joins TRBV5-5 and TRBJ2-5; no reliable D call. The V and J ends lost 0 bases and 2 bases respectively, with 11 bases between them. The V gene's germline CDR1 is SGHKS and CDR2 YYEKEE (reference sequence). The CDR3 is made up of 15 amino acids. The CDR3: CASSLAPVSQETQYF. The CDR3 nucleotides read TGTGCCAGCAGCTTGGCCCCAGTATCTCAAGAGACCCAGTACTTC.

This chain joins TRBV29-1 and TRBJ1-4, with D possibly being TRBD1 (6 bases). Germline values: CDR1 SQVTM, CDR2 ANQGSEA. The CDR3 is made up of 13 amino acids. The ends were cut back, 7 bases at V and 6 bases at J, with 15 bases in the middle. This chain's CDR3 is CSARGGLDEKLFF. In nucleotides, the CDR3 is TGCAGCGCGCGGGGGGGGCTGGATGAAAAACTGTTTTTT.

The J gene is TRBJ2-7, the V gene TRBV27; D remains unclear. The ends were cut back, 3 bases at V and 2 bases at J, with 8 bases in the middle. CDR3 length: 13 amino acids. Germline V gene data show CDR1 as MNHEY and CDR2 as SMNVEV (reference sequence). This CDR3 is CASSLGRPYEQYF. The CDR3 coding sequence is TGTGCCAGCAGTTTGGGTCGGCCCTACGAGCAGTACTTC.

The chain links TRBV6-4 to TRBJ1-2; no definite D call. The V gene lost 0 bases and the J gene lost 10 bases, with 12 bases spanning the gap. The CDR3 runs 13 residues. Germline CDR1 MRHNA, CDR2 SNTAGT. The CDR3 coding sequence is TGTGCCAGCAGTGACTCGGGGTGGGCCCCCTACACCTTC. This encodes CASSDSGWAPYTF.

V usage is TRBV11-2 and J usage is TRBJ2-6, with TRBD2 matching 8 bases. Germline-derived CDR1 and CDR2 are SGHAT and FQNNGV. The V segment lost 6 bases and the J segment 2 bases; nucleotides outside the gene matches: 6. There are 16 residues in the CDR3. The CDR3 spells CASREAGVAGANVLTF. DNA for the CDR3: TGTGCCAGCAGGGAAGCGGGAGTAGCTGGGGCCAACGTCCTGACTTTC.

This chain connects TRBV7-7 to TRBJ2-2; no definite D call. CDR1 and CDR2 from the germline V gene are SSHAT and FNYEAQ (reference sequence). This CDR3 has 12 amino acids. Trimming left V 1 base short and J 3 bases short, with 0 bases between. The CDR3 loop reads CASSLDTGELFF. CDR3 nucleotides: TGTGCCAGCAGCTTAGACACCGGGGAGCTGTTTTTT.

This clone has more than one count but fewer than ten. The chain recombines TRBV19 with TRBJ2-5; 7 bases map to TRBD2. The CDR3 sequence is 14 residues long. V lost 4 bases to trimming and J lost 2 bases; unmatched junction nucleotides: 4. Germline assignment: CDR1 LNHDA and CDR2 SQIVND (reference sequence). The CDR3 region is CASSNQAGQETQYF. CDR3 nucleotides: TGTGCCAGTAGTAATCAAGCGGGGCAAGAGACCCAGTACTTC. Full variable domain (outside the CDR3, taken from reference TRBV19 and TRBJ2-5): DGGITQSPKYLFRKEGQNVTLSCEQNLNHDAMYWYRQDPGQGLRLIYYSQIVNDFQKGDIAEGYSVSREKKESFPLTVTSAQKNPTAFYLCASSNQAGQETQYFGPGTRLLVL.

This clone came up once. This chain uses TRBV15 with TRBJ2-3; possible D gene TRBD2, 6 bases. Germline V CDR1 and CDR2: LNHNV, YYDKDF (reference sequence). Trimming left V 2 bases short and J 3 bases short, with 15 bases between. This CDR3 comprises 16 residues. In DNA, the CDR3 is TGTGCCACCAGCAGAAACCGACTAGTGACTACAGATACGCAGTATTTT. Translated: CATSRNRLVTTDTQYF.

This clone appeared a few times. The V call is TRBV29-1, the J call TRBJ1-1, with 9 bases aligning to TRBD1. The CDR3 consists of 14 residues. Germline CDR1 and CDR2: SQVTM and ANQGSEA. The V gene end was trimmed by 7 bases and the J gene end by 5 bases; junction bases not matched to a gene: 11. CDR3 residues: CSATQTGGGTEAFF. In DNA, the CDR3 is TGCAGCGCCACACAAACAGGGGGCGGAACTGAAGCTTTCTTT.

CDR3 bases: TGTGCCAGCGCGACAGGGTCGAATCAGCCCCAGCATTTT. Translated, it gives CASATGSNQPQHF. V usage is TRBV27 and J usage is TRBJ1-5; 7 nucleotides agree with TRBD1. The V gene end was trimmed by 8 bases and the J gene end by 4 bases; junction bases not matched to a gene: 5. The length of the CDR3 is 13 residues. Germline loops: CDR1 MNHEY, CDR2 SMNVEV (reference sequence).

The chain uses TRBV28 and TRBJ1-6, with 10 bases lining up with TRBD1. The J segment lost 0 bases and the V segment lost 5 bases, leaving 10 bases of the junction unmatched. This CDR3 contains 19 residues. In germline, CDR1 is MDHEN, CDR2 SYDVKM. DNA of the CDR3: TGTGCCAGCAGTATATTCTCGGGACAGGGGAGCTCCTATAATTCACCCCTCCACTTT. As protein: CASSIFSGQGSSYNSPLHF.

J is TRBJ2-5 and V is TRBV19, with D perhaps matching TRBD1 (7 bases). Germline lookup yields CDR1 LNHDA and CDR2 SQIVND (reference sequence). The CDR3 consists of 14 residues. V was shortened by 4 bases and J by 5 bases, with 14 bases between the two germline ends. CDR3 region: CASSTVRGQETQYF. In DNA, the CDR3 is TGTGCCAGTAGTACCGTGCGGGGACAGGAGACCCAGTACTTC.

CDR3 in DNA: TGTGCCTGGTCCGCGGGGGCGAACACTGAAGCTTTCTTT. Amino acid sequence: CAWSAGANTEAFF. V usage is TRBV30 and J usage is TRBJ1-1; maybe TRBD1 (6 bases). Germline CDR1 reads GTSNPN; CDR2 reads SVGIG (reference sequence). Trimming cost V 5 bases and J 1 base, with 11 bases left between them. The CDR3 runs to 13 residues.

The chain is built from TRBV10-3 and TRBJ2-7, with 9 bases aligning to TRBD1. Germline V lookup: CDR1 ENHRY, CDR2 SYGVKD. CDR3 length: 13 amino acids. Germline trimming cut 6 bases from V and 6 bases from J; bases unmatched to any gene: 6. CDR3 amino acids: CAISPGQGGEQYF. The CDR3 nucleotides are TGTGCCATCAGCCCGGGACAGGGAGGCGAGCAGTACTTC.

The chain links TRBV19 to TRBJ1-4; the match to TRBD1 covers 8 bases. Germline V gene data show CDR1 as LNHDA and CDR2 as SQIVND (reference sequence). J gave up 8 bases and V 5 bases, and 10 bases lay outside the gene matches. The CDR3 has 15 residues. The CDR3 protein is CASSFRRGRGEKLFF. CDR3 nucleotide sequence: TGTGCCAGTAGTTTCCGCAGGGGGCGCGGAGAAAAACTGTTTTTT.

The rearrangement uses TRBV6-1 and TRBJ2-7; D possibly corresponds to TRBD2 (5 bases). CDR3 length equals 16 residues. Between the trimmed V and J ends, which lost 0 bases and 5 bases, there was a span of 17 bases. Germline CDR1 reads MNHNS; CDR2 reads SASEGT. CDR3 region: CASSEAARGRADEQYF. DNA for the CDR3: TGTGCCAGCAGTGAAGCGGCTCGGGGAAGGGCAGACGAGCAGTACTTC.

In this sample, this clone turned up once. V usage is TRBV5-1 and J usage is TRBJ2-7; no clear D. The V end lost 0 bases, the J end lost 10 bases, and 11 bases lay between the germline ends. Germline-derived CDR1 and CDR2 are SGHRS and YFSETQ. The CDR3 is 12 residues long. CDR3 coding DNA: TGCGCCAGCAGCTTGGCCAACCATAAACAGTACTTC. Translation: CASSLANHKQYF.

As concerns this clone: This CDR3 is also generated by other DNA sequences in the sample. The CDR3 region has the DNA TGTGCCAGCAGCTTCCAGGGACTAGCGGGGGTCGAGCAGTTCTTC. It specifies CASSFQGLAGVEQFF. This rearrangement joins TRBV11-2 to TRBJ2-1, with 14 bases identical to TRBD2. Germline V lookup: CDR1 SGHAT, CDR2 FQNNGV. J lost 10 bases, V lost 3 bases, and 5 bases had no gene match. The CDR3 spans 15 residues.

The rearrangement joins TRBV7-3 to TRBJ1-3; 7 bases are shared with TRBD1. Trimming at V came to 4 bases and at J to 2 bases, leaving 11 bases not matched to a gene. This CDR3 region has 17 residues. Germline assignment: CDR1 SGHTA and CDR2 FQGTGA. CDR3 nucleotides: TGTGCCAGCAGCTCGCCTCGGACAGGAACTCCTGGAAACACCATATATTTT. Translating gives CASSSPRTGTPGNTIYF.

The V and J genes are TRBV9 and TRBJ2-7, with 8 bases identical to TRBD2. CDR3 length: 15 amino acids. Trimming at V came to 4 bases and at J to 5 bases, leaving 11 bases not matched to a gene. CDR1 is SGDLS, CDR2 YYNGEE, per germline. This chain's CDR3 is CASSPGGSGIHEQYF. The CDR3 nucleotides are TGTGCCAGCAGCCCCGGGGGTAGCGGGATCCACGAGCAGTACTTC. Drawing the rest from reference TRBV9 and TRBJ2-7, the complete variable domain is DSGVTQTPKHLITATGQRVTLRCSPRSGDLSVYWYQQSLDQGLQFLIQYYNGEERAKGNILERFSAQQFPDLHSELNLSSLELGDSALYFCASSPGGSGIHEQYFGPGTRLTVT.

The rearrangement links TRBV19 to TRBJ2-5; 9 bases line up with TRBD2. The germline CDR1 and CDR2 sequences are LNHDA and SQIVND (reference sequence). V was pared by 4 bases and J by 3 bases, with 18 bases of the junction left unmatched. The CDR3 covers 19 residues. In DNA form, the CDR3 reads TGTGCCAGTAGTAAGTTCGCCGTACGCCAGCGGGAGGAGGAAGAGACCCAGTACTTC. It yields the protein CASSKFAVRQREEEETQYF.

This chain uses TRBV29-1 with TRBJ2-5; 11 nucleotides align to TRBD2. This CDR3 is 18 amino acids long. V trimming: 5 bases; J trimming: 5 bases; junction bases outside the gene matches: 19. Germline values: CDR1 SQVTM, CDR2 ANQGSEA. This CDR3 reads CSVTTLLVSGRAGETQYF. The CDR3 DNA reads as TGCAGCGTTACTACCCTCCTCGTTAGCGGGAGGGCCGGTGAGACCCAGTACTTC.

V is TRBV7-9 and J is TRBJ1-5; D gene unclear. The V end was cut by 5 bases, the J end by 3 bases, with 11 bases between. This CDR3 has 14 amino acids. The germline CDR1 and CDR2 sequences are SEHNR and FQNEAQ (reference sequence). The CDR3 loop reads CASSEINLNQPQHF. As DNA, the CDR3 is TGTGCCAGCAGCGAGATAAACCTCAATCAGCCCCAGCATTTT.

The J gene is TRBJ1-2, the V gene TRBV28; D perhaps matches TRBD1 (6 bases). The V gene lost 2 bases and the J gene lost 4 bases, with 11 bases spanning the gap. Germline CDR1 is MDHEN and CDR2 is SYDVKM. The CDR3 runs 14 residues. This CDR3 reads CASSLPGTLYGYTF. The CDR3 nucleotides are TGTGCCAGCAGTTTACCCGGGACACTCTATGGCTACACCTTC.

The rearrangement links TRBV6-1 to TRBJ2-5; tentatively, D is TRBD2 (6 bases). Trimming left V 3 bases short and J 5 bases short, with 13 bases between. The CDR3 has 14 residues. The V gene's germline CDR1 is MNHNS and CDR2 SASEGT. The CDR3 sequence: CASSDGGRPETQYF. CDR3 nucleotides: TGTGCCAGCAGTGACGGGGGTCGGCCGGAGACCCAGTACTTC.